This T cell receptor (beta chain) was retrieved from a study of cytomegalovirus exposure and HLA in healthy donors. Findings of the study overall: Later genetic work tied a missense DCLRE1C variant to beta-chain V and J trimming. Clonal expansion was found to be greater in HLA-associated TCR beta chains than in equally common others in a later analysis.

PCR used 60 Vbeta primers and 13 Jbeta primers. This table comes from immunoSEQ multiplex PCR, and its TCRdb copy is limited to in-frame clones, with some not included. The sample lists approximately 100,000 clones, 81% occurring once. In germline, CDR1 is MGHRA, CDR2 YSYEKL. Trimming removed 1 base from V and 5 bases from J, with 20 bases in between. The CDR3 is 17 residues long. This clone was detected only once. What it binds is unknown. The sequencing input was PBMCs. The chain joins TRBV4-1 to TRBJ1-1; tentatively, D is TRBD1 (6 bases). The origin of this receptor is a woman aged 30 to 39 in good health and CMV-seronegative. The CDR3 DNA reads TGCGCCAGCAGCCAAGGAGGGGCCAGGGGAAGGCGAACTGAAGCTTTCTTT. It translates to CASSQGGARGRRTEAFF.